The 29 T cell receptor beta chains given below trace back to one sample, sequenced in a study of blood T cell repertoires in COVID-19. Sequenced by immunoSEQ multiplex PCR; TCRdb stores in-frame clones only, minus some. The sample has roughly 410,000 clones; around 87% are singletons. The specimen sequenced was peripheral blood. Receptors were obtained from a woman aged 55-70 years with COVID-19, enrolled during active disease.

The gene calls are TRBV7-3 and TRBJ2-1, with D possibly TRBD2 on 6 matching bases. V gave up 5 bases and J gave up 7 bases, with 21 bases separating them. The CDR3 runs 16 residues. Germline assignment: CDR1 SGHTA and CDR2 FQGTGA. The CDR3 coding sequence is TGTGCCAGCAGCCCCTGGCCCCTCGGAAGCGGGAATGAGCAGTTCTTC. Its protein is CASSPWPLGSGNEQFF.

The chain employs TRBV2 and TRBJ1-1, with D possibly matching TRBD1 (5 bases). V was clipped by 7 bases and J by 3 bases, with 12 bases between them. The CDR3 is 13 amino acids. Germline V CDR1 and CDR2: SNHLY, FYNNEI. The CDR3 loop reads CASTGITYTEAFF. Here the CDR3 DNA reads TGTGCCAGCACAGGGATCACCTACACTGAAGCTTTCTTT.

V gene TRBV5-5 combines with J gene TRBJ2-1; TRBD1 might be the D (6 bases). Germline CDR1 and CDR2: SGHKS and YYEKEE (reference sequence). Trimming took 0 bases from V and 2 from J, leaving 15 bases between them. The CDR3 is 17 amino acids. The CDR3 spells CASSLGYRDGAYNEQFF. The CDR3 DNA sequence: TGTGCCAGCAGCTTGGGGTACAGGGACGGAGCCTACAATGAGCAGTTCTTC.

CDR3 loop: CASSLYPGGYGYTF. The CDR3 nucleotides read TGTGCCAGCAGTTTATACCCAGGGGGCTATGGCTACACCTTC. The chain combines TRBV28 with TRBJ1-2; TRBD1 agrees at 7 bases. The germline V gene encodes CDR1 MDHEN and CDR2 SYDVKM. With V trimmed by 1 base and J by 4 bases, 3 bases remained unmatched. CDR3 size: 14 residues.

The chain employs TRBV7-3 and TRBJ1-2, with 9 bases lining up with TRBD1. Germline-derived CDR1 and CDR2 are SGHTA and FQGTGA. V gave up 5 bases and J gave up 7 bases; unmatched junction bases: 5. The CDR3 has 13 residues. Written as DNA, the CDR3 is TGTGCCAGCAGCACCGACAGGGGGATTGGCTACACCTTC. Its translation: CASSTDRGIGYTF. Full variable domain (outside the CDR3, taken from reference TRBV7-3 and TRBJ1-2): GAGVSQTPSNKVTEKGKYVELRCDPISGHTALYWYRQSLGQGPEFLIYFQGTGAADDSGLPNDRFFAVRPEGSVSTLKIQRTERGDSAVYLCASSTDRGIGYTFGSGTRLTVV.

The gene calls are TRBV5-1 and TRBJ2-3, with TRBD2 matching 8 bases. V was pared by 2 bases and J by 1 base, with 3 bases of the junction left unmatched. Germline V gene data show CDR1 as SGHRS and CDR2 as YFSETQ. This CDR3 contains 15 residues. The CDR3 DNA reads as TGCGCCAGCAGCTTTGCAGCGGGGGGCACAGATACGCAGTATTTT. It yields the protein CASSFAAGGTDTQYF.

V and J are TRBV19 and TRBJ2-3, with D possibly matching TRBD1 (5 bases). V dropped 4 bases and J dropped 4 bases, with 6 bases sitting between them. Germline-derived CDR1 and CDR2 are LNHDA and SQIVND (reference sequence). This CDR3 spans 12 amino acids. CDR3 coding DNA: TGTGCCAGTAGTACAGGGCCAGATACGCAGTATTTT. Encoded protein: CASSTGPDTQYF.

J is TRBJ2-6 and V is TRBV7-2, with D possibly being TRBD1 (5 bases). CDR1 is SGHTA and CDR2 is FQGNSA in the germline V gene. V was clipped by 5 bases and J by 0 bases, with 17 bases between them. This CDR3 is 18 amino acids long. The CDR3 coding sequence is TGTGCCAGCAGCAAAGTCGACAGAGCTCGCTCTGGGGCCAACGTCCTGACTTTC. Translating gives CASSKVDRARSGANVLTF.

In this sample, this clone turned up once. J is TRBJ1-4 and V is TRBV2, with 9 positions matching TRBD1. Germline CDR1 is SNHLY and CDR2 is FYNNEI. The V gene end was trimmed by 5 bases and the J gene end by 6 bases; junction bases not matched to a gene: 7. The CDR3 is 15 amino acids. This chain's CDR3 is CASSQDRGGDEKLFF. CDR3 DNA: TGTGCCAGCAGTCAAGACAGGGGGGGAGATGAAAAACTGTTTTTT.

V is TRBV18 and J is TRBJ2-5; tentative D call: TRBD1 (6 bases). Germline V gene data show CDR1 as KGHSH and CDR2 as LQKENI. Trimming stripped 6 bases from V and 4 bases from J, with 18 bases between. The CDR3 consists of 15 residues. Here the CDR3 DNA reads TGTGCCAGCTCGAAAAACAGGGCTGGGGGAGAGACCCAGTACTTC. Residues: CASSKNRAGGETQYF. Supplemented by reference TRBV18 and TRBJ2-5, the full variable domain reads NAGVMQNPRHLVRRRGQEARLRCSPMKGHSHVYWYRQLPEEGLKFMVYLQKENIIDESGMPKERFSAEFPKEGPSILRIQQVVRGDSAAYFCASSKNRAGGETQYFGPGTRLLVL.

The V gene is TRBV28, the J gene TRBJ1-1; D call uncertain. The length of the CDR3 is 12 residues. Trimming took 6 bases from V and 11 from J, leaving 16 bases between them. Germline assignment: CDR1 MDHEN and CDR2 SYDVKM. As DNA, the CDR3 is TGTGCCAGCAGCTCAACCCCGCGGGAGGCTTTCTTT. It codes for CASSSTPREAFF.

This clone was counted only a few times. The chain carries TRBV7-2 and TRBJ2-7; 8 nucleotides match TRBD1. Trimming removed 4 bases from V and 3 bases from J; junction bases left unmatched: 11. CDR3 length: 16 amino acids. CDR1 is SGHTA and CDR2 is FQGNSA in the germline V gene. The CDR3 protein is CASSSLPTGANYEQYF. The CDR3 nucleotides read TGTGCCAGCAGCTCTCTCCCGACAGGGGCCAACTACGAGCAGTACTTC.

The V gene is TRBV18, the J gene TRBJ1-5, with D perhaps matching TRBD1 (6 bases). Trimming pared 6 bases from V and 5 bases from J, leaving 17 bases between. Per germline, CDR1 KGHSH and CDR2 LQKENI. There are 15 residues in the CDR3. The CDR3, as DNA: TGTGCCAGCTCCAACACAGGGTCCAGCGATCAGCCCCAGCATTTT. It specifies CASSNTGSSDQPQHF. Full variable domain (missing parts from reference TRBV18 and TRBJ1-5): NAGVMQNPRHLVRRRGQEARLRCSPMKGHSHVYWYRQLPEEGLKFMVYLQKENIIDESGMPKERFSAEFPKEGPSILRIQQVVRGDSAAYFCASSNTGSSDQPQHFGDGTRLSIL.

The CDR3 loop is CANYLGQGTNEKLFF. CDR3 DNA sequence: TGCGCCAACTATCTGGGACAGGGGACTAATGAAAAACTGTTTTTT. The chain is built from TRBV5-1 and TRBJ1-4; 10 bases agree with TRBD1. Trimming at V came to 9 bases and at J to 2 bases, leaving 7 bases not matched to a gene. Germline lookup yields CDR1 SGHRS and CDR2 YFSETQ. This CDR3 contains 15 residues.

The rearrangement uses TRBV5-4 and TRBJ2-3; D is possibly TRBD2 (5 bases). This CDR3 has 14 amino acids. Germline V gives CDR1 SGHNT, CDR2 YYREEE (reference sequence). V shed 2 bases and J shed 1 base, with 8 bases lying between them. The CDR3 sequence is CASSFDGGTDTQYF. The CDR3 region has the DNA TGTGCCAGCAGCTTCGACGGGGGCACAGATACGCAGTATTTT.

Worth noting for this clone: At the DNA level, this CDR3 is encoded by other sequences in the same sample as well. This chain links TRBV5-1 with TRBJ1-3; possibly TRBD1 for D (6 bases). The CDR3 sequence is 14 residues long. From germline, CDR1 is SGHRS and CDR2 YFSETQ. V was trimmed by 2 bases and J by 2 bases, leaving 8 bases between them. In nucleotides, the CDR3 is TGCGCCAGCAGCTTAGGGGGTCCTGGAAACACCATATATTTT. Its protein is CASSLGGPGNTIYF. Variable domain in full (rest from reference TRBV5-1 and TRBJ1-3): KAGVTQTPRYLIKTRGQQVTLSCSPISGHRSVSWYQQTPGQGLQFLFEYFSETQRNKGNFPGRFSGRQFSNSRSEMNVSTLELGDSALYLCASSLGGPGNTIYFGEGSWLTVV.

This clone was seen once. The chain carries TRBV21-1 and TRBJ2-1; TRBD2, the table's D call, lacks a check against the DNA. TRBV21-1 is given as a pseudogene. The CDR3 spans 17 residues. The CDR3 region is CASSKGGGGGTFNEQFF. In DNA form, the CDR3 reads TGTGCCAGCAGCAAAGGAGGAGGTGGGGGGACGTTCAATGAGCAGTTCTTC.

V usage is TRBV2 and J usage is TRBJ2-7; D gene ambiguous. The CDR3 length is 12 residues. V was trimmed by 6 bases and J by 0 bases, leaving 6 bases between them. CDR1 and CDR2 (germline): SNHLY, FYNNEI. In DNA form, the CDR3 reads TGTGCCAGCAGCACAAGCTCCTACGAGCAGTACTTC. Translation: CASSTSSYEQYF. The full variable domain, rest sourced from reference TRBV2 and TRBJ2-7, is EPEVTQTPSHQVTQMGQEVILRCVPISNHLYFYWYRQILGQKVEFLVSFYNNEISEKSEIFDDQFSVERPDGSNFTLKIRSTKLEDSAMYFCASSTSSYEQYFGPGTRLTVT.

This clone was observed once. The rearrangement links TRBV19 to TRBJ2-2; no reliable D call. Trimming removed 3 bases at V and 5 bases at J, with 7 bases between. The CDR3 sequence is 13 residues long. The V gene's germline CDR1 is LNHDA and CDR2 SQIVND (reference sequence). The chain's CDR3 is CASSIKLTGELFF. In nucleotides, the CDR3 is TGTGCCAGTAGTATCAAGCTTACCGGGGAGCTGTTTTTT.

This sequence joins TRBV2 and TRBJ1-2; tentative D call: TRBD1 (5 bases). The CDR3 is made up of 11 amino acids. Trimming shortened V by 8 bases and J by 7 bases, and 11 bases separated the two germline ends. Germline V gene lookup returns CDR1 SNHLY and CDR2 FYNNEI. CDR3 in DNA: TGTGCCAGCGGGGGGGAGGGTGGCTACACCTTC. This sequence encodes CASGGEGGYTF.

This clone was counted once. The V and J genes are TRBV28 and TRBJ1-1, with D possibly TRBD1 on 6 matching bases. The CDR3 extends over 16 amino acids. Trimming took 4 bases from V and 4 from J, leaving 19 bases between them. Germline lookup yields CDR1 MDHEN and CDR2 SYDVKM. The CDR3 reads CASSSTGYYKGTEAFF. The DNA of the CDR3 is TGTGCCAGCAGTTCGACAGGCTATTATAAGGGCACTGAAGCTTTCTTT.

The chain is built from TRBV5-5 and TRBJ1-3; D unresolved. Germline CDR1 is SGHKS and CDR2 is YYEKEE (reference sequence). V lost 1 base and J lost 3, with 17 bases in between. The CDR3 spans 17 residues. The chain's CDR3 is CASSLRLQLSGGNTIYF. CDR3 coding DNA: TGTGCCAGCAGCTTGAGGCTGCAGCTCTCAGGTGGAAACACCATATATTTT.

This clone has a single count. The chain's CDR3 is CASRRQGVDTEAFF. CDR3 nucleotides: TGTGCCAGCAGGCGACAGGGGGTGGACACTGAAGCTTTCTTT. The V gene is TRBV5-6, the J gene TRBJ1-1, with TRBD1 identical over 9 bases. This CDR3 region has 14 residues. V shed 5 bases and J 3 bases; nucleotides not matched to a gene: 5. Germline V gene sequence: CDR1 SGHDT, CDR2 YYEEEE. The full variable domain, rest sourced from reference TRBV5-6 and TRBJ1-1, is DAGVTQSPTHLIKTRGQQVTLRCSPKSGHDTVSWYQQALGQGPQFIFQYYEEEERQRGNFPDRFSGHQFPNYSSELNVNALLLGDSALYLCASRRQGVDTEAFFGQGTRLTVV.

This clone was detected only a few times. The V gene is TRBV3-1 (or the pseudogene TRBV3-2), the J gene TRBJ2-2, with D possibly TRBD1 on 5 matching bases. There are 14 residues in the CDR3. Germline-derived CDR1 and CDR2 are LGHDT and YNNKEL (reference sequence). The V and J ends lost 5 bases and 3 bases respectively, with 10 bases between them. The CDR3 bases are TGTGCCAGCAGCTTTAGGGGCCACACCGGGGAGCTGTTTTTT. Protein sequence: CASSFRGHTGELFF.

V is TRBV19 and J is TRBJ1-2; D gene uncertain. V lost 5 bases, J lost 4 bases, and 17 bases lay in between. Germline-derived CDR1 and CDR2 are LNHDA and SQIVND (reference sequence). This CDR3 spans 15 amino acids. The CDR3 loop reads CASSARLFSGYGYTF. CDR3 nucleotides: TGTGCCAGTAGTGCCCGACTCTTTTCGGGCTATGGCTACACCTTC. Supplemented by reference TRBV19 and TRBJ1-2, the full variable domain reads DGGITQSPKYLFRKEGQNVTLSCEQNLNHDAMYWYRQDPGQGLRLIYYSQIVNDFQKGDIAEGYSVSREKKESFPLTVTSAQKNPTAFYLCASSARLFSGYGYTFGSGTRLTVV.

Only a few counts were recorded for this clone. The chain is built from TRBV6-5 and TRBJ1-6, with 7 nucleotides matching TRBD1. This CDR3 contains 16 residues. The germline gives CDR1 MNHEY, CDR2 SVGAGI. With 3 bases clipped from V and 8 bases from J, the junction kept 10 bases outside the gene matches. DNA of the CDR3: TGTGCCAGCAGTTATAGTAGGGGGCAGGGGCATTCACCCCTCCACTTT. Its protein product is CASSYSRGQGHSPLHF.

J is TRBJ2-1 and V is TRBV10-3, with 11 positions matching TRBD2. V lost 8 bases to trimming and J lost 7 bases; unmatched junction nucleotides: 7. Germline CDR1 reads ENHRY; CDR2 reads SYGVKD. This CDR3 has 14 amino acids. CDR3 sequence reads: CAILSGGAGNEQFF. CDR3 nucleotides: TGTGCCATCCTTAGCGGGGGGGCCGGGAATGAGCAGTTCTTC.

The DNA for the CDR3 is TGTGCCAGCAGCCGCGATTGGACAGCTGGAAACACCATATATTTT. It translates to CASSRDWTAGNTIYF. This chain connects TRBV11-2 to TRBJ1-3, with D possibly TRBD1 on 6 matching bases. Per germline, CDR1 SGHAT and CDR2 FQNNGV. The germline V and J ends were trimmed by 5 bases and 2 bases, with 13 bases remaining between them. The CDR3 is made up of 15 amino acids.

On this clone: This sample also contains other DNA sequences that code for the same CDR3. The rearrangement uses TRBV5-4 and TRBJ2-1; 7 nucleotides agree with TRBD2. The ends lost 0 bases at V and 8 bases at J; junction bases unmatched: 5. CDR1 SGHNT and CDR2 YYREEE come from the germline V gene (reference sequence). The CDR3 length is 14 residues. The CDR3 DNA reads TGTGCCAGCAGCTTGGCCGGGGGGTTCGATGAGCAGTTCTTC. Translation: CASSLAGGFDEQFF. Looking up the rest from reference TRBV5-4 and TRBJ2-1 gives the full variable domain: ETGVTQSPTHLIKTRGQQVTLRCSSQSGHNTVSWYQQALGQGPQFIFQYYREEENGRGNFPPRFSGLQFPNYSSELNVNALELDDSALYLCASSLAGGFDEQFFGPGTRLTVL.